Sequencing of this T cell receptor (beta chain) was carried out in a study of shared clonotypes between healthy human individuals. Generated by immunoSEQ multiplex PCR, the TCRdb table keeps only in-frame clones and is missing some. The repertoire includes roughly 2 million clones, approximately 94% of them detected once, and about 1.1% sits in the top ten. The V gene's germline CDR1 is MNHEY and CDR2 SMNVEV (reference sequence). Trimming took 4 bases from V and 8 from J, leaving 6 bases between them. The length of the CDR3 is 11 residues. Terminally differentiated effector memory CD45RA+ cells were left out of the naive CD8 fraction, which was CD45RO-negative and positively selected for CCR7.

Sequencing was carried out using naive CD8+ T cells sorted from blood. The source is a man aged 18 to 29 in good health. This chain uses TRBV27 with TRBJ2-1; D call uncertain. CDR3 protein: CASSYGDEQFF. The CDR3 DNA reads TGTGCCAGCAGTTATGGGGATGAGCAGTTCTTC.